This T cell receptor beta chain came from a study of CD8 T cells in ankylosing spondylitis. J lost 0 bases, V lost 4 bases, and 7 bases had no gene match. This CDR3 region has 16 residues. Germline V gene data show CDR1 as MNHEY and CDR2 as SVGAGI. Whole-study findings and limits: Reported data indicate significant enrichment of disease-linked clones within matched ankylosing spondylitis synovial fluid.

Notes on this clonotype: Its antigen is undetermined.

By quantitative 5'-RACE with molecular barcodes, the TCR beta libraries were made. TCRdb used MiXCR to reprocess the 5' RACE reads, holding one entry per CDR3 protein. The sample has about 150,000 distinct CDR3 sequences, more than 40% seen once; the top ten hold around 15%. This chain joins TRBV6-5 and TRBJ1-2; 8 positions match TRBD1. The source material was synovial fluid, either unsorted or a sorted T cell fraction (not recorded which). The sequence derives from a male donor with ankylosing spondylitis. The chain's CDR3 is CASSSRDRRTNYGYTF. DNA of the CDR3: TGTGCCAGCAGTTCCCGGGACAGGAGGACTAACTATGGCTACACCTTC.